This TCR beta chain stems from a study of technical replicates of blood from a few donors. The CDR3 extends over 21 amino acids. V lost 1 base and J lost 2, with 29 bases in between. The germline V gene has CDR1 ENHRY and CDR2 SYGVKD. The assay was immunoSEQ multiplex PCR, and TCRdb's table has in-frame clones only and misses some. This table holds about 60,000 clones, about 92% found once. V usage is TRBV10-3 and J usage is TRBJ2-5; TRBD1 might be the D (6 bases). This receptor was obtained from a human donor in good health. Some clones in this sample may be carry-over from other donors' samples. Sequenced sample: PBMCs. The CDR3 region is CAISEFKLRTRDTVPQETQYF. The CDR3 DNA reads as TGTGCCATCAGTGAGTTTAAGTTAAGGACCCGGGACACCGTTCCACAAGAGACCCAGTACTTC.